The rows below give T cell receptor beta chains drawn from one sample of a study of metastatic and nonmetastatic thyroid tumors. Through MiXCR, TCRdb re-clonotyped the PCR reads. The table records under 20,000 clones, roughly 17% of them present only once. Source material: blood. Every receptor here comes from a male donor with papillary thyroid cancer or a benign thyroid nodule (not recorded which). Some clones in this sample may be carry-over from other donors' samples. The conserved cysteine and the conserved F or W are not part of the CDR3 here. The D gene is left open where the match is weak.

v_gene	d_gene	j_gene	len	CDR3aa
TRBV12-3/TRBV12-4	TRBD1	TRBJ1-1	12	ASNGQGGNTEAF
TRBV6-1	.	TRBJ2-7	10	ASSDTTYEQY
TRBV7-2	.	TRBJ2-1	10	ASSARSNEQF
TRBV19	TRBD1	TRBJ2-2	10	ASFTGAGELF
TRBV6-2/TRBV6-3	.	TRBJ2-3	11	ASTSGDTDTQY
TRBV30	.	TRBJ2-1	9	AWSVGEEQF
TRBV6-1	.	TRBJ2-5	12	ASSEDPGRETQY
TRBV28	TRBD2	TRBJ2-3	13	ASSWTSVITDTQY
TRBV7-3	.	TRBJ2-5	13	ASSLGTFPGETQY
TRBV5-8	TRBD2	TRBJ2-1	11	ASSWGLLDEQF
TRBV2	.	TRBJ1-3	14	ASSADALPIGNTIY
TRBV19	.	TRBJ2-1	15	ASSTLRSEIAARGQF
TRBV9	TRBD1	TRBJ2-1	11	ATSVTGTNEQF
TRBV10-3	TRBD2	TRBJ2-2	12	AIRKLAGDGELF
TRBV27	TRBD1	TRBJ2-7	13	ASSNIRQGPYEQY
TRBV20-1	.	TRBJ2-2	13	SARDASLNTGELF
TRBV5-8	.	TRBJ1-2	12	ASSLDPPDYGYT
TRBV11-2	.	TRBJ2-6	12	ASSFSPGANVLT
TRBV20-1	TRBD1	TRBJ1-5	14	SASTDRGRGNQPQH
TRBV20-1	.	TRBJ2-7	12	SARRQGSSYEQY
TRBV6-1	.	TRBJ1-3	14	ASSSSTYHSVNTIY
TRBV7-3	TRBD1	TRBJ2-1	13	ASSLDRGVYNEQF
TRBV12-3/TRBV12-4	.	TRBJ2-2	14	ASSSPGASTTGELF
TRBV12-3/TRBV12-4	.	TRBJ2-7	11	ASSLQITYEQY
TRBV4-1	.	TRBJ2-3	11	ASSQERTDTQY
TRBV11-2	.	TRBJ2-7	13	AIIPRLGPSYEQY
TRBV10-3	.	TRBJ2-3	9	AIKFSDTQY
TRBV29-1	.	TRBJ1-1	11	SVVAQWNTEAF